Below are 12 T cell receptor beta chains sequenced from a single sample in a study of T cells after yellow fever vaccination. Using its own MiXCR run on the 5' RACE reads, TCRdb lists one record per CDR3 protein. The sample has around 530,000 distinct CDR3 sequences, less than 20% seen once. The starting material was PBMCs, obtained around 5 days after the first yellow fever vaccination. These receptors came from a young man who received the YFV17D yellow fever vaccine.

The table lists this clonotype with a few counts. In nucleotides, the CDR3 is TGTGCCAGCAGTATAATGGGGTATGGCTACACCTTC. Residues: CASSIMGYGYTF. This sequence joins TRBV7-2 and TRBJ1-2; no firm D call. There are 12 residues in the CDR3. CDR1 and CDR2 from the germline V gene are SGHTA and FQGNSA. Trimming shortened V by 6 bases and J by 5 bases, and 10 bases separated the two germline ends.

The chain has TRBV29-1 and TRBJ1-5; 8 bases line up with TRBD1. This CDR3 spans 13 amino acids. Looked up from germline, CDR1 is SQVTM and CDR2 is ANQGSEA. V shed 5 bases, J shed 1 base, and the junction held 1 base outside the gene matches. The CDR3 region has the DNA TGCAGCGTTAGGGACAGGAGCAATCAGCCCCAGCATTTT. It translates to CSVRDRSNQPQHF.

This clonotype has a handful of counts. The chain joins TRBV24-1 to TRBJ2-3, with no clear D. Trimming cost V 4 bases and J 4 bases, with 11 bases left between them. Germline CDR1 reads KGHDR; CDR2 reads SFDVKD. The CDR3 is 14 amino acids. Here the CDR3 DNA reads TGTGCCACCAGTGACAAGGGTTCGGCAGATACGCAGTATTTT. It yields the protein CATSDKGSADTQYF.

There are a few counts of this clonotype. The V call is TRBV7-6, the J call TRBJ2-7; 10 bases fit TRBD2. V shed 5 bases and J 1 base; nucleotides not matched to a gene: 5. The germline CDR1 and CDR2 sequences are SGHVS and FNYEAQ. The CDR3 has 15 residues. As DNA, the CDR3 is TGTGCCAGCAGCCCACTAGCGGGGCGATCCTACGAGCAGTACTTC. Translated: CASSPLAGRSYEQYF.

The DNA of the CDR3 is TGCGCCAGCAGTGAGTCGGGTAGGCTTTCGAGTGAGCAGTTCTTC. It codes for CASSESGRLSSEQFF. The chain combines TRBV10-1 with TRBJ2-1, with unresolved D. Trimming removed 0 bases from V and 9 bases from J, with 15 bases in between. The CDR3 is made up of 15 amino acids. The V gene's germline CDR1 is WNHNN and CDR2 SYGVQD (reference sequence).

This chain links TRBV6-1 with TRBJ2-7; 7 positions match TRBD1. Germline V gene sequence: CDR1 MNHNS, CDR2 SASEGT. Trimming removed 6 bases from V and 3 bases from J; junction bases left unmatched: 17. The CDR3 runs 17 residues. The DNA for the CDR3 is TGTGCCAGCAGAGACCTCACCTCGAACGGGACAGACTACGAGCAGTACGTC. It is translated as CASRDLTSNGTDYEQYV.

The V and J genes are TRBV5-5 and TRBJ1-1; D gene uncertain. Germline V gene sequence: CDR1 SGHKS, CDR2 YYEKEE (reference sequence). The CDR3 totals 13 residues. Deletions cut 4 bases from V and 11 bases from J, with 18 bases between. The CDR3 loop is CASSPRTRGPAFF. The CDR3 DNA is TGTGCCAGCAGCCCTAGGACGCGAGGGCCGGCTTTCTTT.

V usage is TRBV12-3 or TRBV12-4 and J usage is TRBJ1-3; 10 nucleotides line up with TRBD1. With 5 bases clipped from V and 2 bases from J, the junction kept 0 bases outside the gene matches. This CDR3 contains 14 residues. The CDR3 DNA reads as TGTGCCAGCAGTGGGACAGGGGCTGGAAACACCATATATTTT. Translation: CASSGTGAGNTIYF.

The rearrangement joins TRBV12-3 or TRBV12-4 to TRBJ1-5; D unresolved. The CDR3 covers 13 residues. V was trimmed by 4 bases and J by 4 bases, leaving 8 bases between them. The CDR3 sequence: CASSYGENQPQHF. CDR3 DNA: TGTGCCAGCAGTTACGGAGAAAATCAGCCCCAGCATTTT.

This clonotype has more than one count but fewer than ten. The gene calls are TRBV11-2 and TRBJ2-1; 14 bases line up with TRBD2. CDR1 is SGHAT and CDR2 is FQNNGV in the germline V gene. The CDR3 has 19 residues. After removal of 3 bases from V and 2 bases from J, the junction contained 9 bases not matched to a gene. The CDR3 DNA sequence: TGTGCCAGCAGCTTGAAGGGACTAGCGGGGGCGAAGACCTACAATGAGCAGTTCTTC. Translating it yields CASSLKGLAGAKTYNEQFF.

The rearrangement links TRBV20-1 to TRBJ2-7, with D possibly being TRBD1 (6 bases). The V end lost 6 bases, the J end lost 5 bases, and 17 bases lay between the germline ends. The CDR3 spans 13 residues. Per the germline V gene, CDR1 is DFQATT and CDR2 is SNEGSKA (reference sequence). The CDR3 protein is CSAFNYRDHEQYF. CDR3 sequence (DNA): TGCAGTGCCTTTAACTACAGGGACCACGAGCAGTACTTC.

This clonotype was observed at least ten times. The chain employs TRBV20-1 and TRBJ1-1; D possibly corresponds to TRBD1 (6 bases). V was clipped by 5 bases and J by 7 bases, with 23 bases between them. Germline values: CDR1 DFQATT, CDR2 SNEGSKA (reference sequence). The CDR3 contains 15 residues. CDR3 region: CSASGDPREPFEAFF. The CDR3 DNA reads TGCAGTGCTTCAGGGGACCCAAGGGAGCCTTTTGAAGCTTTCTTT.